The rows below give T cell receptor beta chains drawn from one sample of a study of blood T cell repertoires in COVID-19. Data came from immunoSEQ multiplex PCR; TCRdb stores just in-frame clones and leaves some out. The table lists some 330,000 clones, around nine tenths of them singletons. Sequenced input: peripheral blood. The source is a woman aged 25 to 45 with COVID-19, enrolled during active disease. Both conserved end residues are part of each CDR3. Each record gives: V gene, clone size, J gene, CDR3 protein. Only part of the rows carry a size: once, few, many, or a class if the clone is expanded.

TRBV27	-	TRBJ1-6	CASSLIPGTYNSPLHF
TRBV28	-	TRBJ1-2	CASKGYGYYGYTF
TRBV6-5	-	TRBJ2-1	CASSYSPAGSYNEQFF
TRBV7-9	-	TRBJ1-1	CASSLTGGTGTEAFF
TRBV18	-	TRBJ1-1	CASSNRGDTAFF
TRBV19	once	TRBJ1-5	CASSPERQGAGQPQHF
TRBV5-5	-	TRBJ2-7	CASSSTLALPPYEQYF
TRBV10-3	-	TRBJ1-1	CAISEQWNTEAFF
TRBV30	-	TRBJ1-2	CAWMGRVRGRYGYTF
TRBV18	-	TRBJ1-1	CASSYRGVQSEAFF
TRBV6-6	few	TRBJ1-5	CASTPGQGYLNQPQHF
TRBV2	-	TRBJ2-3	CASSTGTGGYDTQYF
TRBV9	-	TRBJ2-1	CASSVVGQSYNEQFF
TRBV2	-	TRBJ2-1	CASSDPVHYNEQFF
TRBV11-2	once	TRBJ2-1	CASSTQKASLSGGENEQFF
TRBV9	-	TRBJ1-2	CASSKSSQGHNYGYTF
TRBV29-1	-	TRBJ1-4	CSVAGNEKLFF
TRBV6-1	-	TRBJ1-5	CASSDPGVLRNQPQHF
TRBV6-5	-	TRBJ1-2	CASSPGQSGYGYTF
TRBV23-1	-	TRBJ2-2	CASSPMSQGLRGELFF
TRBV29-1	-	TRBJ2-3	CSVRSGDLADTQYF
TRBV4-1	-	TRBJ2-3	CASSQDPLAGGQNTQYF
TRBV19	-	TRBJ2-1	CASTPHSSYNEQFF
TRBV3-1/TRBV3-2	-	TRBJ2-3	CASSPKPDGTIDTDTQYF
TRBV2	-	TRBJ1-3	CASSAQASGNTIYF
TRBV6-1	-	TRBJ1-1	CASSELTGANTEAFF
TRBV5-1	-	TRBJ2-7	CASSSLYPDSQDYEQYF
TRBV28	-	TRBJ1-1	CASSLVGGGPEAFF
TRBV11-3	-	TRBJ2-3	CASSLGVGGPDTQYF
TRBV6-2/TRBV6-3	-	TRBJ2-1	CASSYGTSVVINEQFF
TRBV5-6	-	TRBJ1-1	CASSFRTVMNTEAFF
TRBV27	-	TRBJ2-5	CASSSRTRGGETQYF
TRBV12-3/TRBV12-4	-	TRBJ2-1	CASSQLGLNEQFF
TRBV3-1/TRBV3-2	-	TRBJ2-5	CASSQDLTWGGGETQYF
TRBV5-6	-	TRBJ2-3	CASSLGGGLNTDTQYF
TRBV5-6	once	TRBJ2-5	CASSLADGTQETQYF
TRBV7-9	-	TRBJ2-1	CASSLESVAGAPNEQFF
TRBV20-1	-	TRBJ1-4	CSASQQGDNEKLFF
TRBV18	-	TRBJ2-1	CASSPPGTSGGTNEQFF
TRBV20-1	-	TRBJ1-5	CSASQGSSNQPQHF
TRBV12-3/TRBV12-4	-	TRBJ1-1	CASSRGSNTEAFF
TRBV15	once	TRBJ1-4	CATSRGRGITNEKLFF
TRBV30	-	TRBJ1-1	CAWVHQWNTEAFF
TRBV18	-	TRBJ1-2	CASSPTDPSYGYTF